This T cell receptor beta chain is drawn from a study of cytomegalovirus exposure and HLA in healthy donors. Study-level results: Apparent HLA restriction characterized most CMV-associated TCR beta chains in a later analysis.

The V gene end was trimmed by 3 bases and the J gene end by 4 bases; junction bases not matched to a gene: 3. CDR1 is SGHTA, CDR2 FQGNSA, per germline. This CDR3 has 17 amino acids. PCR primers comprised 60 Vbeta and 13 Jbeta primers. Sequenced by immunoSEQ multiplex PCR; TCRdb stores in-frame clones only, minus some. Counted here are 100,000 to 120,000 clones, over 70% occurring once; the ten biggest clones make up about 6%. This clone came up a few times. Antigen: not known. The gene calls are TRBV7-2 and TRBJ2-2; 15 bases align to TRBD2. This clonotype was sampled from a male donor in good health and CMV-seronegative. Sample: PBMCs. The CDR3 loop reads CASSLGLAGGSTGELFF. The CDR3, as DNA: TGTGCCAGCAGCTTGGGACTAGCGGGAGGTAGCACCGGGGAGCTGTTTTTT.